The text below deals with one T cell receptor beta chain. The sample belongs to a study of cytomegalovirus exposure and HLA in healthy donors. It was with 60 Vbeta and 13 Jbeta primers that the PCR ran. Profiling relied on immunoSEQ multiplex PCR, and the TCRdb table lists in-frame clones only, not all of them. Of over 120,000 clones in the sample, about 84% were seen once. Nominal health characterized the donors when sampled, though unrecorded immune exposures were likely. The CDR3 has 15 amino acids. Germline V gene sequence: CDR1 SGDLS, CDR2 YYNGEE. Unmatched junction bases numbered 6, after V lost 2 bases and J lost 7 bases.

Material for sequencing was PBMCs. V gene TRBV9 combines with J gene TRBJ2-1; 10 nucleotides align to TRBD2. The sequence derives from a man in his forties or fifties in good health and CMV-seronegative. CDR3 coding DNA: TGTGCCAGCAGCGTGAGCGGGGGGGCGTTAAATGAGCAGTTCTTC. Translation gives CASSVSGGALNEQFF.